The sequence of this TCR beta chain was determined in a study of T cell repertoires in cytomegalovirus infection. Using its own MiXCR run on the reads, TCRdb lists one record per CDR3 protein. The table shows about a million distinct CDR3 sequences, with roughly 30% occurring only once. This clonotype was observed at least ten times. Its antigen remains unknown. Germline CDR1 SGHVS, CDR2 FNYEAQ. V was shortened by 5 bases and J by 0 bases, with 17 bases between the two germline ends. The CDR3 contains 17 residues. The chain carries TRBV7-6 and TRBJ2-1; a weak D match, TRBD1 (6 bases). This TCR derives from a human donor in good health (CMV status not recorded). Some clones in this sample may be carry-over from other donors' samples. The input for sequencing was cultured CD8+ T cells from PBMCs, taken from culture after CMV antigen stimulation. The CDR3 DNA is TGTGCCAGCAGCCCATCCGCCGGGACAAACTCCTACAATGAGCAGTTCTTC. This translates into CASSPSAGTNSYNEQFF.